The 32 T cell receptor beta chains below were found in one sample sequenced in a study of vaccination and CD4 T cells after COVID-19. An Oncomine TCR Beta short-read assay was used to sequence the DNA from cultured CD4+ T cells. TCRdb re-called the PCR reads through MiXCR, storing one row per CDR3 protein. The sample contains roughly 13,000 distinct CDR3 sequences, less than 70% of which appear only once. Treatment indicated: approximately 9-day PBMC culture with coronavirus spike peptide pools or control peptides (ViraFEST assay). Antigens of these TCRs are unknown. Specimen: CD4+ T cells from blood, cultured in vitro. All receptors derive from a human donor who had recovered from COVID-19.

This chain connects TRBV20-1 to TRBJ2-5, with TRBD2 identical over 7 bases. V was pared by 3 bases and J by 5 bases, with 3 bases of the junction left unmatched. CDR1 and CDR2 (germline): DFQATT, SNEGSKA (reference sequence). The CDR3 spans 12 residues. In nucleotides, the CDR3 is TGCAGTGCTAGTGGGCGGGAGGAGACCCAGTACTTC. This translates into CSASGREETQYF.

This clonotype occurred a few times. This sequence joins TRBV10-1 and TRBJ2-3; 8 nucleotides match TRBD2. After removal of 4 bases from V and 5 bases from J, the junction contained 8 bases not matched to a gene. The length of the CDR3 is 15 residues. Germline V gene sequence: CDR1 WNHNN, CDR2 SYGVQD (reference sequence). DNA for the CDR3: TGCGCCAGCAGTGTTGGTTTGGCGGGAGGAGATACGCAGTATTTT. Translated: CASSVGLAGGDTQYF.

This chain uses TRBV5-4 with TRBJ1-2; D gene unclear. This CDR3 is 11 amino acids long. Germline CDR1 SGHNT, CDR2 YYREEE (reference sequence). Trimming shortened V by 4 bases and J by 12 bases, and 13 bases separated the two germline ends. The CDR3 sequence: CASSLGGEDTF. CDR3 DNA sequence: TGTGCCAGCAGCCTGGGCGGTGAAGACACCTTC. Variable domain in full (rest from reference TRBV5-4 and TRBJ1-2): ETGVTQSPTHLIKTRGQQVTLRCSSQSGHNTVSWYQQALGQGPQFIFQYYREEENGRGNFPPRFSGLQFPNYSSELNVNALELDDSALYLCASSLGGEDTFGSGTRLTVV.

The chain joins TRBV18 to TRBJ2-3; TRBD2 matches at 9 bases. This CDR3 spans 16 amino acids. Germline V lookup: CDR1 KGHSH, CDR2 LQKENI. V lost 3 bases, J lost 3 bases, and 7 bases stayed unmatched. The CDR3 DNA reads as TGTGCCAGCTCACCCGTTAGCGGGGGAGGAACAGATACGCAGTATTTT. Encoded protein: CASSPVSGGGTDTQYF.

The chain combines TRBV7-9 with TRBJ2-7; maybe TRBD1 (6 bases). CDR1 and CDR2 (germline): SEHNR, FQNEAQ (reference sequence). The CDR3 consists of 14 residues. V lost 5 bases and J 4 bases, leaving 15 bases between the germline ends. CDR3 protein: CASSLTGGAYEQYF. CDR3 nucleotide sequence: TGTGCCAGCAGCCTGACAGGAGGCGCGTACGAGCAGTACTTC.

The chain couples TRBV2 to TRBJ1-2; D is uncertain. Per germline, CDR1 SNHLY and CDR2 FYNNEI. Trimming took 0 bases from V and 5 from J, leaving 13 bases between them. The CDR3 has 15 residues. The CDR3 here is CASSEAGIVGYGYTF. The CDR3 DNA reads TGTGCCAGCAGTGAAGCGGGAATCGTGGGGTATGGCTACACCTTC.

The rearrangement links TRBV27 to TRBJ1-2; maybe TRBD1 (6 bases). Germline loops: CDR1 MNHEY, CDR2 SMNVEV (reference sequence). V lost 2 bases and J lost 7, with 23 bases in between. The CDR3 runs 17 residues. DNA of the CDR3: TGTGCCAGCAGTTTAAGCTTTATGCCCGACAGGAGAGGTGGCTACACCTTC. Residues: CASSLSFMPDRRGGYTF.

This clonotype has just a few counts. V is TRBV12-3 or TRBV12-4 and J is TRBJ1-6; no clear D gene. Trimming left V 7 bases short and J 7 bases short, with 14 bases between. This CDR3 region has 14 residues. The chain's CDR3 is CASNSGVGNSPLHF. In nucleotides, the CDR3 is TGTGCCAGCAATTCTGGGGTGGGGAATTCACCCCTCCACTTT.

V is TRBV6-1 and J is TRBJ1-5; tentatively, D is TRBD1 (5 bases). The V end lost 8 bases, the J end lost 2 bases, and 10 bases lay between the germline ends. The CDR3 runs 13 residues. Germline-derived CDR1 and CDR2 are MNHNS and SASEGT. CDR3 bases: TGTGCCAGCGGGTTACAGGGCAATCAGCCCCAGCATTTT. Its translation is CASGLQGNQPQHF.

This clonotype turned up a few times. The chain is built from TRBV7-6 and TRBJ1-2, with 7 bases lining up with TRBD1. Germline V lookup: CDR1 SGHVS, CDR2 FNYEAQ. The trim removed 4 bases at V and 8 bases at J, leaving 10 bases unmatched. The CDR3 has 14 residues. CDR3 protein: CASSSRQGGSGYTF. CDR3 sequence (DNA): TGTGCCAGCAGCTCAAGACAGGGAGGCTCCGGCTACACCTTC.

The gene calls are TRBV7-2 and TRBJ2-7; perhaps D is TRBD1 or TRBD2 (5 bases each). Deletions cut 4 bases from V and 3 bases from J, with 19 bases between. The CDR3 consists of 16 residues. CDR1 SGHTA and CDR2 FQGNSA come from the germline V gene. This chain's CDR3 is CASSSPASGGNYEQYF. In nucleotides, the CDR3 is TGTGCCAGCAGCTCCCCCGCCAGTGGGGGTAACTACGAGCAGTACTTC. The full variable domain, rest sourced from reference TRBV7-2 and TRBJ2-7, is GAGVSQSPSNKVTEKGKDVELRCDPISGHTALYWYRQSLGQGLEFLIYFQGNSAPDKSGLPSDRFSAERTGGSVSTLTIQRTQQEDSAVYLCASSSPASGGNYEQYFGPGTRLTVT.

A few counts support this clonotype. The chain is built from TRBV6-1 and TRBJ2-3; D possibly corresponds to TRBD1 (6 bases). The V end was cut by 2 bases, the J end by 5 bases, with 14 bases between. The CDR3 consists of 15 residues. CDR1 and CDR2 (germline): MNHNS, SASEGT. The DNA for the CDR3 is TGTGCCAGCAGTGAATCGCTTGGGGGCGGAGATACGCAGTATTTT. Encoded protein: CASSESLGGGDTQYF.

The chain is built from TRBV14 and TRBJ1-5, with D maybe TRBD1 (6 bases). V shed 0 bases and J shed 0 bases, with 18 bases lying between them. This CDR3 has 19 residues. Germline assignment: CDR1 SGHDN and CDR2 FVKESK. The CDR3 sequence is CASSQESGGLDNSNQPQHF. The DNA for the CDR3 is TGTGCCAGCAGCCAAGAATCCGGGGGGCTGGACAATAGCAATCAGCCCCAGCATTTT.

The chain joins TRBV19 to TRBJ2-3; D might be TRBD1 or TRBD2, each matching 5 bases. Germline V CDR1 and CDR2: LNHDA, SQIVND (reference sequence). The length of the CDR3 is 13 residues. The V end was cut by 5 bases, the J end by 5 bases, with 11 bases between. The CDR3, as DNA: TGTGCCAGTAGTCCAGGGACGAGAGATACGCAGTATTTT. Its translation: CASSPGTRDTQYF. Using reference TRBV19 and TRBJ2-3 for the parts outside the CDR3, the full variable domain is DGGITQSPKYLFRKEGQNVTLSCEQNLNHDAMYWYRQDPGQGLRLIYYSQIVNDFQKGDIAEGYSVSREKKESFPLTVTSAQKNPTAFYLCASSPGTRDTQYFGPGTRLTVL.

This clonotype was seen more than once but under ten times. The gene calls are TRBV7-2 and TRBJ2-2, with no clear D. The CDR3 covers 14 residues. Trimming cost V 3 bases and J 1 base, with 6 bases left between them. Germline V lookup: CDR1 SGHTA, CDR2 FQGNSA. In DNA form, the CDR3 reads TGTGCCAGCAGCTTGAGCTGGAACACCGGGGAGCTGTTTTTT. Amino acid sequence: CASSLSWNTGELFF.

The V and J genes are TRBV20-1 and TRBJ1-5; 7 nucleotides line up with TRBD1. The CDR3 spans 14 residues. The ends lost 5 bases at V and 10 bases at J; junction bases unmatched: 14. From germline, CDR1 is DFQATT and CDR2 SNEGSKA (reference sequence). CDR3 sequence: CSASPGDSLYPQHF. CDR3 nucleotide sequence: TGCAGTGCTTCCCCCGGGGACAGTCTTTATCCCCAGCATTTT.

The J gene is TRBJ2-5, the V gene TRBV20-1; no reliable D call. V was cut by 0 bases and J by 5 bases, with 1 base left in between. The germline CDR1 and CDR2 sequences are DFQATT and SNEGSKA (reference sequence). This CDR3 region has 10 residues. For the CDR3, the DNA is TGCAGTGCTAGAGAGGAGACCCAGTACTTC. Its protein is CSAREETQYF.

This chain joins TRBV21-1 and TRBJ2-7; the D call of TRBD1 is as the table states it, not checked on the DNA. TRBV21-1 is a pseudogene segment. The CDR3 has 15 residues. The CDR3 DNA reads TGTGCCAGCAGCGGAAGGGGGGGGGTCCGCCGCGAGCAGTACTTC. Residues: CASSGRGGVRREQYF.

The chain links TRBV9 to TRBJ1-6; the D is unclear. Trimming shortened V by 5 bases and J by 0 bases, and 12 bases separated the two germline ends. Germline CDR1 SGDLS, CDR2 YYNGEE. The CDR3 contains 16 residues. This CDR3 is CASSAAIDSYNSPLHF. The CDR3 region has the DNA TGTGCCAGCAGTGCAGCGATAGACTCCTATAATTCACCCCTCCACTTT.

This chain connects TRBV20-1 to TRBJ2-7; TRBD2 agrees at 10 bases. This CDR3 has 15 amino acids. Per germline, CDR1 DFQATT and CDR2 SNEGSKA (reference sequence). The ends lost 6 bases at V and 6 bases at J; junction bases unmatched: 14. Written as DNA, the CDR3 is TGCAGTGCGGCTAGCGGGGGCATGAATGGTGGCGAGCAGTACTTC. Protein sequence: CSAASGGMNGGEQYF.

This sequence joins TRBV20-1 and TRBJ1-3; D possibly corresponds to TRBD1 (6 bases). CDR3 size: 12 residues. Trimming pared 5 bases from V and 4 bases from J, leaving 9 bases between. Per germline, CDR1 DFQATT and CDR2 SNEGSKA (reference sequence). The CDR3 spells CSAWGLGNTIYF. CDR3 DNA: TGCAGTGCTTGGGGGCTCGGAAACACCATATATTTT.

The chain employs TRBV20-1 and TRBJ1-5; 7 positions match TRBD1. CDR1 DFQATT and CDR2 SNEGSKA come from the germline V gene (reference sequence). Trimming at V came to 0 bases and at J to 3 bases, leaving 8 bases not matched to a gene. The CDR3 has 16 residues. The CDR3 reads CSARDFGGGLNQPQHF. The CDR3 DNA reads as TGCAGTGCTAGAGATTTTGGAGGGGGCCTCAATCAGCCCCAGCATTTT.

The rearrangement uses TRBV10-3 and TRBJ2-1, with 9 nucleotides matching TRBD1. The CDR3 has 12 amino acids. The junction had 2 bases not matched to a gene; V was cut back by 6 bases and J by 8 bases. Per the germline V gene, CDR1 is ENHRY and CDR2 is SYGVKD. The CDR3 region is CAISTGGYEQFF. The CDR3 nucleotides are TGTGCCATCAGCACAGGGGGCTATGAGCAGTTCTTC.

This chain connects TRBV20-1 to TRBJ2-2; D is unclear. The CDR3 runs 13 residues. The germline V and J ends were trimmed by 3 bases and 0 bases, with 5 bases remaining between them. Looked up from germline, CDR1 is DFQATT and CDR2 is SNEGSKA (reference sequence). CDR3 sequence (DNA): TGCAGTGCTAGCATGTCGAACACCGGGGAGCTGTTTTTT. Its translation is CSASMSNTGELFF.

The V and J genes are TRBV2 and TRBJ2-7; 7 bases fit TRBD1. The CDR3 has 13 residues. V was pared by 6 bases and J by 3 bases, with 5 bases of the junction left unmatched. CDR1 SNHLY and CDR2 FYNNEI come from the germline V gene. Written as DNA, the CDR3 is TGTGCCAGCAGACAGGGGTTAATCTACGAGCAGTACTTC. Its protein is CASRQGLIYEQYF.

This chain links TRBV29-1 with TRBJ2-7, with 9 bases matching TRBD1. V was clipped by 6 bases and J by 2 bases; unmatched bases: 5. This CDR3 is 13 amino acids long. From germline, CDR1 is SQVTM and CDR2 ANQGSEA. This chain's CDR3 is CSVSRDRAYEQYF. CDR3 nucleotide sequence: TGCAGCGTAAGCCGGGACAGGGCCTACGAGCAGTACTTC.

This chain connects TRBV24-1 to TRBJ2-3, with D possibly called TRBD1 or TRBD2 (5 bases each). CDR1 is KGHDR and CDR2 is SFDVKD in the germline V gene. This CDR3 region has 13 residues. The germline V and J ends were trimmed by 4 bases and 2 bases, with 6 bases remaining between them. DNA of the CDR3: TGTGCCACCAGTGACGGGGCCACAGATACGCAGTATTTT. It encodes CATSDGATDTQYF.

In DNA, the CDR3 is TGCAGTGCTAGTCTGAGACAGGGCGAGAAACTGTTTTTT. This sequence encodes CSASLRQGEKLFF. The V and J genes are TRBV20-1 and TRBJ1-4; TRBD1 matches 7 bases. V was pared by 3 bases and J by 11 bases, with 9 bases of the junction left unmatched. Looked up from germline, CDR1 is DFQATT and CDR2 is SNEGSKA (reference sequence). This CDR3 comprises 13 residues.

There are a few counts of this clonotype. V gene TRBV20-1 combines with J gene TRBJ2-3; 7 bases align to TRBD2. The CDR3 is 17 residues long. Trimming at V came to 1 base and at J to 4 bases, leaving 14 bases not matched to a gene. Germline values: CDR1 DFQATT, CDR2 SNEGSKA (reference sequence). The CDR3 bases are TGCAGTGCTAGAGCCAGGGACCGGGACTATGCCCCAGATACGCAGTATTTT. This encodes CSARARDRDYAPDTQYF.

The chain uses TRBV20-1 and TRBJ2-7, with 8 bases aligning to TRBD2. Germline-derived CDR1 and CDR2 are DFQATT and SNEGSKA (reference sequence). The CDR3 runs to 12 residues. The DNA for the CDR3 is TGCGCCCAGAGGAGCGGGAGCTACGAGCAGTACTTC. Translation gives CAQRSGSYEQYF.

This chain connects TRBV15 to TRBJ1-1; D is ambiguous. V was shortened by 3 bases and J by 11 bases, with 19 bases between the two germline ends. Per the germline V gene, CDR1 is LNHNV and CDR2 is YYDKDF (reference sequence). The CDR3 contains 14 residues. CDR3 residues: CATSRESFGFEAFF. The CDR3 DNA follows: TGTGCCACCAGCAGGGAGTCGTTTGGGTTTGAGGCTTTCTTT.

The gene calls are TRBV20-1 and TRBJ1-2, with D unresolved. Germline V gives CDR1 DFQATT, CDR2 SNEGSKA (reference sequence). V dropped 0 bases and J dropped 6 bases, with 14 bases sitting between them. The CDR3 extends over 14 amino acids. CDR3 nucleotide sequence: TGCAGTGCTAGAGATAGGAGGAAAAGGGATGGCTACACCTTC. It codes for CSARDRRKRDGYTF.